A single sample is the source of the 9 T cell receptor beta chains below, sequenced in a study of blood T cell repertoires in COVID-19. TCRdb's copy holds only in-frame clones and misses some; the assay was immunoSEQ multiplex PCR. This sample has approximately 220,000 clones, with less than 90% found just once. Sequenced material: PBMCs or T cells enriched from blood (not recorded which). Receptors originate from a woman under 40 who had recovered from COVID-19.

The J gene is TRBJ1-2, the V gene TRBV4-2; TRBD1 matches 10 bases. There are 15 residues in the CDR3. V gave up 3 bases and J gave up 6 bases; unmatched junction bases: 7. Germline CDR1 reads LGHNA; CDR2 reads YNFKEQ. CDR3 coding DNA: TGTGCCAGCAGCCACAAGGGACAGGGGAGGGATGGCTACACCTTC. It codes for CASSHKGQGRDGYTF.

This clone was seen a single time. This rearrangement joins TRBV4-1 to TRBJ2-6, with 9 bases aligning to TRBD1. The CDR3 extends over 17 amino acids. The ends lost 4 bases at V and 4 bases at J; junction bases unmatched: 8. Germline V lookup: CDR1 MGHRA, CDR2 YSYEKL. This CDR3 reads CASSPQQGAAGANVLTF. In DNA form, the CDR3 reads TGCGCCAGCAGCCCCCAACAGGGGGCTGCAGGGGCCAACGTCCTGACTTTC.

The chain links TRBV7-9 to TRBJ1-1, with D unclear. V lost 5 bases and J lost 0, with 13 bases in between. Germline V gives CDR1 SEHNR, CDR2 FQNEAQ (reference sequence). The CDR3 is 15 residues long. The CDR3 loop is CASSLHPQMNTEAFF. CDR3 in DNA: TGTGCCAGCAGCCTCCACCCTCAGATGAACACTGAAGCTTTCTTT.

This sequence joins TRBV4-1 and TRBJ1-4, with TRBD1 identical over 7 bases. This CDR3 is built from 21 residues. The V gene's germline CDR1 is MGHRA and CDR2 YSYEKL. V shed 1 base, J shed 7 bases, and the junction held 24 bases outside the gene matches. Written as DNA, the CDR3 is TGCGCCAGCAGCCAAGTTTCTTCCAGGACAGGTAAACTTTCCTTCGGTGAAAAACTGTTTTTT. It encodes CASSQVSSRTGKLSFGEKLFF.

The rearrangement uses TRBV7-9 and TRBJ1-2; 11 positions match TRBD1. V dropped 5 bases and J dropped 6; count of bases not matched to a gene: 11. The CDR3 is 16 amino acids. Germline CDR1 reads SEHNR; CDR2 reads FQNEAQ (reference sequence). CDR3 sequence reads: CASSPPRDRGYNGYTF. As DNA, the CDR3 is TGTGCCAGCAGCCCCCCCCGGGACAGGGGGTACAATGGCTACACCTTC.

This clone has a single count. CDR3 sequence (DNA): TGTGCCAGCAGACTCGACAGGGGGAATTCACCCCTCCACTTT. It yields the protein CASRLDRGNSPLHF. V usage is TRBV6-6 and J usage is TRBJ1-6; 9 bases match TRBD1. Per germline, CDR1 MNHNY and CDR2 SVGAGI (reference sequence). Trimming took 6 bases from V and 7 from J; bases not matched to a gene: 4. The CDR3 has 14 amino acids.

The gene calls are TRBV6-1 and TRBJ1-2; TRBD1 agrees at 8 bases. Germline CDR1 reads MNHNS; CDR2 reads SASEGT. The CDR3 spans 17 residues. Trimming took 3 bases from V and 4 from J; bases not matched to a gene: 13. The CDR3 region is CASSDDTSRGRSYGYTF. The CDR3 DNA follows: TGTGCCAGCAGTGATGACACGTCCAGGGGGCGTAGCTATGGCTACACCTTC.

V is TRBV19 and J is TRBJ2-3; D may be TRBD1 (5 bases). This CDR3 has 12 amino acids. Trimming removed 4 bases from V and 3 bases from J, with 5 bases in between. Looked up from germline, CDR1 is LNHDA and CDR2 is SQIVND (reference sequence). CDR3 sequence reads: CASSRQTDTQYF. The CDR3 DNA sequence: TGTGCCAGTAGTAGACAGACAGATACGCAGTATTTT.

J is TRBJ2-7 and V is TRBV15; D perhaps matches TRBD1 (5 bases). In germline, CDR1 is LNHNV, CDR2 YYDKDF (reference sequence). This CDR3 contains 15 residues. The V end lost 0 bases, the J end lost 2 bases, and 11 bases lay between the germline ends. The chain's CDR3 is CATSRDLQAPYEQYF. The CDR3 DNA reads as TGTGCCACCAGCAGAGACCTACAGGCTCCCTACGAGCAGTACTTC.